This entry concerns a single T cell receptor (beta chain). What it binds is not known. TCRdb's table, derived via immunoSEQ multiplex PCR, lists solely in-frame clones and lacks some. The sample records about 130,000 clones, around nine tenths being singletons. The data belong to a study of cytomegalovirus exposure and HLA in healthy donors. General study points: Subsequent analysis of the 120 or so validation repertoires found a tendency for first-cohort TCR clusters to co-occur. With high specificity and sensitivity, the classifier reportedly diagnosed cytomegalovirus status. In vitro checks showed that three CMV-associated chains really do target CMV antigens. Most TCR sequences showed up rarely, but some public TCRs showed up in many donors.

The CDR3 is 13 amino acids. Looked up from germline, CDR1 is SGHRS and CDR2 is YFSETQ. Trimming at V came to 5 bases and at J to 8 bases, leaving 5 bases not matched to a gene. J is TRBJ1-4 and V is TRBV5-1, with 8 bases identical to TRBD1. Material for sequencing was PBMCs. The source of this sequence is a man younger than 40 in good health and CMV-seronegative. The CDR3 sequence is CASSPGGVEKLFF. The CDR3 DNA reads TGCGCCAGCAGTCCAGGGGGCGTAGAAAAACTGTTTTTT. Complete variable domain (other parts from reference TRBV5-1 and TRBJ1-4): KAGVTQTPRYLIKTRGQQVTLSCSPISGHRSVSWYQQTPGQGLQFLFEYFSETQRNKGNFPGRFSGRQFSNSRSEMNVSTLELGDSALYLCASSPGGVEKLFFGSGTQLSVL.